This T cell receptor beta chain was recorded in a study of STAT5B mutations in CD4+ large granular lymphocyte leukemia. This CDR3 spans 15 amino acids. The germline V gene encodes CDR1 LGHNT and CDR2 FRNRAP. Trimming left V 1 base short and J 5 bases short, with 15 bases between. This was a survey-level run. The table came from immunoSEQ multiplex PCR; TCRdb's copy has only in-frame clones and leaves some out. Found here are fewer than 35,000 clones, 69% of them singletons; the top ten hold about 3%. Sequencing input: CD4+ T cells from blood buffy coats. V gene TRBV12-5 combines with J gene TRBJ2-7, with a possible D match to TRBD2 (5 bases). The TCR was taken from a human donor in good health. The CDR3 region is CASGLGETNFDEQYF. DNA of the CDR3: TGTGCTAGTGGTTTGGGGGAGACTAATTTTGACGAGCAGTACTTC.